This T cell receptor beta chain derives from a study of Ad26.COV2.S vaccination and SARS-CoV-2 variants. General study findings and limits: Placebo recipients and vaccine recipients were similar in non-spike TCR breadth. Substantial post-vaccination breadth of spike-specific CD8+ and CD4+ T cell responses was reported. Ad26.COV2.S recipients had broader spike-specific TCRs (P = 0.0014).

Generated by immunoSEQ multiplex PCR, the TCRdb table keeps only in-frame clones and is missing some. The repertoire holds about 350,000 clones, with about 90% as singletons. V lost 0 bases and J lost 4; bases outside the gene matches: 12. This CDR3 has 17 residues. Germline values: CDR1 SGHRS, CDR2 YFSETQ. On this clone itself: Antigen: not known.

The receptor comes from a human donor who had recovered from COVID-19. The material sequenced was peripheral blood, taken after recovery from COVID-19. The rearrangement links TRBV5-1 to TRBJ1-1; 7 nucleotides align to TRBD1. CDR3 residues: CASSLGQGGPRSTEAFF. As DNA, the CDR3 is TGCGCCAGCAGCTTGGGACAGGGAGGCCCGAGGAGCACTGAAGCTTTCTTT.